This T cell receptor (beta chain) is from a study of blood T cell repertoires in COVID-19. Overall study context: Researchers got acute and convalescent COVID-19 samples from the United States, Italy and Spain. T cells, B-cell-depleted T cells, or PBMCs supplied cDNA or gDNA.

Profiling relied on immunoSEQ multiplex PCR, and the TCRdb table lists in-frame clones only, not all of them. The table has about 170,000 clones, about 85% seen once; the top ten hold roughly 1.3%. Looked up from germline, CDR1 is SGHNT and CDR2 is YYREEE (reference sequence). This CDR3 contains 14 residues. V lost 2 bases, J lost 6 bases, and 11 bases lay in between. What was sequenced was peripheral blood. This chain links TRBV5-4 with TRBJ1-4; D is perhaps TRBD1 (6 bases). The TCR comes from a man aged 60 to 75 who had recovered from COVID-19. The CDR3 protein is CASSFQGLDEKLFF. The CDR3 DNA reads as TGTGCCAGCAGCTTCCAGGGGTTAGATGAAAAACTGTTTTTT. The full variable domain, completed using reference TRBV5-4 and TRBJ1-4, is ETGVTQSPTHLIKTRGQQVTLRCSSQSGHNTVSWYQQALGQGPQFIFQYYREEENGRGNFPPRFSGLQFPNYSSELNVNALELDDSALYLCASSFQGLDEKLFFGSGTQLSVL.